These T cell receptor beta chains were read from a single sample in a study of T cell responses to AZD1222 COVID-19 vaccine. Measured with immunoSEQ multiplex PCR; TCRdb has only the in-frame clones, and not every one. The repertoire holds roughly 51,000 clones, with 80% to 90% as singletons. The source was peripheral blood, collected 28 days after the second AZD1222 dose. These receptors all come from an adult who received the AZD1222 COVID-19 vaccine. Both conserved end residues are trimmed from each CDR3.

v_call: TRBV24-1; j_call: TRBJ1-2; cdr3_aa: ATSEGSPYGYT
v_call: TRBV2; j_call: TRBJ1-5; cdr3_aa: ASSGLNDNQPQH
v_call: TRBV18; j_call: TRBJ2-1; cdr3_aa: ASSPELAGGRDEQF
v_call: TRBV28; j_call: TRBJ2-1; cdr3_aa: ASSHGASGGDEQF
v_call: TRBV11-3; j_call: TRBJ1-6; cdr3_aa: ASSLRGQLNSPLH
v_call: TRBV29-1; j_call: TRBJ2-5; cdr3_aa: SVESDRGPGGTQY
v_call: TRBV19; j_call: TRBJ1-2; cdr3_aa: ASSPGQGPYGYT
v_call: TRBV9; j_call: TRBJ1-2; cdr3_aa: ASSVGGTGGAYGYT
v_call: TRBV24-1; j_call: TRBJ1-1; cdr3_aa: ATSGGQGEAF
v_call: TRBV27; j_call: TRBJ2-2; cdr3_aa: ASTAFTGGPGELF
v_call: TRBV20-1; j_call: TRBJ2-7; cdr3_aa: SASGAGYEQY
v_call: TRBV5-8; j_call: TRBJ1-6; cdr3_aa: ASSLRGNSPLH
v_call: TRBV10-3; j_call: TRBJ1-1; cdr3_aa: AISPSSGNTEAF
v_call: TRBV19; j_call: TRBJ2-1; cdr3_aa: ASSIAGGNYNEQF
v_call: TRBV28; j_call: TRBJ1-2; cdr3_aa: ASRDDGFYGYT
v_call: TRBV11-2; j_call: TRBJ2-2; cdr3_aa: ASSPGLVWVEGELF
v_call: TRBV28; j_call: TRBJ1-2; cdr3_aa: ASRLYGYT
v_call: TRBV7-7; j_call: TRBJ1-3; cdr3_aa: ASSATGGVGNTIY
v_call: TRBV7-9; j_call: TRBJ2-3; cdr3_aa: ASSLPSGSGDTQY
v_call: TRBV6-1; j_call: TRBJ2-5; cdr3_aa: ASSEGDRDQETQY
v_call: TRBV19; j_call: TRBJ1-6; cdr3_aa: ASTPTGGDSPLH
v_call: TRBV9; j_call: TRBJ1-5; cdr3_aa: ASSGSGTQDEPQH
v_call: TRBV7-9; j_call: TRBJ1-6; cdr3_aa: ASSLAGLGSPLH
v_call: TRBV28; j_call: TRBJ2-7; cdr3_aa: ASNQGARSYEQY
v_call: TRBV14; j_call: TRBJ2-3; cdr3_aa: ASSQEIPTSGLGQY
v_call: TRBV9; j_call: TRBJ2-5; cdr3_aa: ASSVQRGGEETQY
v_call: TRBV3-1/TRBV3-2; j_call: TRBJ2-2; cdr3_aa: ASSHFGRLTGELF
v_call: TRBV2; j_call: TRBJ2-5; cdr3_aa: ASSYEETQY
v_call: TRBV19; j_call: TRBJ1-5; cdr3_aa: ASSPVDRGVRNQPQH
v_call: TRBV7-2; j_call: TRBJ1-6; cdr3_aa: ASSPGSNSPLH
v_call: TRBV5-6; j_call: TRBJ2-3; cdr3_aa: ASSLETSGSTDTQY
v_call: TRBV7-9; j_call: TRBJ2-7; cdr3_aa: ASSLDRNEQY
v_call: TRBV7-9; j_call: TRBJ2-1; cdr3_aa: ASSLIGGQGLRNEQF
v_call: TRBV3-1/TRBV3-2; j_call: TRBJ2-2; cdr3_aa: ASSQVRERGGELF
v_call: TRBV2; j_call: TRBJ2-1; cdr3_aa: ASRGDNEQF
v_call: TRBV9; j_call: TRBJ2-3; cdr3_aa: ASSEPGTSPGTQY
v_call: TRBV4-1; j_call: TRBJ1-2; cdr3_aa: ASSQVAQGAGYT
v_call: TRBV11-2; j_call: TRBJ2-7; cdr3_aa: ASSLEGGSYEQY
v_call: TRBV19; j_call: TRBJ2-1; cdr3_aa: ASSIVELAGGYNEQF
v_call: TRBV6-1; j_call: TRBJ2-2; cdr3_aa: ASSDGLAGTGELF
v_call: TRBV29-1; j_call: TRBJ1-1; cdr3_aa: SVLGRENTEAF
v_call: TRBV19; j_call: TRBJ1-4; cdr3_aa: ASSIGQRRTKLF
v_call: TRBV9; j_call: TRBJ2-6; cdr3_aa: ASGRVSGANVLT
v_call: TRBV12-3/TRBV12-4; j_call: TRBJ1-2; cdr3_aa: ASSQSGNGYT
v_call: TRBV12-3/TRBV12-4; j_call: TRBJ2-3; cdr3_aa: ASSLYPAGVSY
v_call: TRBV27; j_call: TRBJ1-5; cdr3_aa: ASSPIQGRQPQH
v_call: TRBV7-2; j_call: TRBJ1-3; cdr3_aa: ASSLAKGTIY
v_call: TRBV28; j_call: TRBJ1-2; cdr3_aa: ASSLGRARGLDYGYT
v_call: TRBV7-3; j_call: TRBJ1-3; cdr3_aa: ASSRSFVWESSGNTIY
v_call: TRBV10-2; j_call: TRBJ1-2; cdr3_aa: ASSEEGGVLDGYT
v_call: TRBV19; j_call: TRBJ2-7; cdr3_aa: ASSNPGRATYEQY
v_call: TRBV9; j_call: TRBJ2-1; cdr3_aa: ASSVATRFEQF
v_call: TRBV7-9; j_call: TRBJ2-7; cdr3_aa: ASSLGGLSGEQY
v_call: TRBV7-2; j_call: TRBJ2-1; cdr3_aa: ASSLATSGGYNEQF
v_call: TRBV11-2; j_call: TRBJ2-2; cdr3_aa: ASSSLSREHSGELF
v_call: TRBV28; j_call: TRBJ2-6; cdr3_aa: ASSVGGTGFTGANVLT
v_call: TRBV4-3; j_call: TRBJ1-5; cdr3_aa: ASSLETNQPQH
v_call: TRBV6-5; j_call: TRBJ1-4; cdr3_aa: ASSLGQGYEKLF
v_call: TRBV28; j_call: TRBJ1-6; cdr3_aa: ASTRGQQTSPLH
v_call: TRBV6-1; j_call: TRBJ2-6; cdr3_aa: ASSVLAGLNSGANVLT